This is a list of T cell receptor beta chains from one sample in a study of shared clonotypes between healthy human individuals. TCRdb's table, derived via immunoSEQ multiplex PCR, lists solely in-frame clones and lacks some. The table lists roughly 2 million clones, 95% of them singletons, with 0.13% in the top ten. Sequencing was done on a sample of naive CD4+ T cells sorted from blood. These receptors were collected from a man in his late teens or twenties in good health. Each CDR3 is given with its conserved first and last residue. The D gene is left open where the match is weak. Clone size is given for some rows only: seen once, a few or many times, or a class if the clone is expanded.

clone size	V gene	J gene	D gene	CDR3 protein	CDR3 DNA
-	TRBV18	TRBJ2-7	TRBD1	CASSPGTGGGYEQYF	TGTGCCAGCTCACCCGGGACAGGTGGTGGGTACGAGCAGTACTTC
-	TRBV29-1	TRBJ2-7	-	CSVVWDAGYEQYF	TGCAGCGTTGTTTGGGACGCAGGTTACGAGCAGTACTTC
once	TRBV7-9	TRBJ2-3	-	CASSLTQSTDTQYF	TGTGCCAGCAGCTTAACCCAAAGCACAGATACGCAGTATTTT
-	TRBV9	TRBJ1-1	-	CASSVDGGALNTEAFF	TGTGCCAGCAGCGTAGACGGGGGAGCCTTGAACACTGAAGCTTTCTTT
-	TRBV2	TRBJ2-7	-	CASSATTYEQYF	TGTGCCAGCAGTGCGACTACCTACGAGCAGTACTTC
-	TRBV5-1	TRBJ1-1	TRBD1	CASSWGRQGAGTTEAFF	TGCGCCAGCAGCTGGGGGCGACAGGGGGCTGGGACCACTGAAGCTTTCTTT
once	TRBV19	TRBJ2-3	-	CASSMWQGGDTQYF	TGTGCCAGTAGTATGTGGCAGGGGGGCGATACGCAGTATTTT
-	TRBV5-1	TRBJ1-2	-	CASSRPDVGEGYTF	TGCGCCAGCAGCAGACCGGACGTGGGCGAGGGCTACACCTTC
once	TRBV7-2	TRBJ1-3	-	CASSSRGPRVGGNTIYF	TGTGCCAGCAGCTCGCGAGGGCCCAGGGTTGGAGGAAACACCATATATTTT
once	TRBV2	TRBJ2-7	-	CASSEMAGKLGIQADEQYF	TGTGCCAGCAGTGAAATGGCCGGCAAGCTAGGTATCCAGGCCGACGAGCAGTACTTC
-	TRBV29-1	TRBJ1-3	TRBD1	CSVTGTGSGNTIYF	TGCAGCGTGACCGGGACAGGCTCTGGAAACACCATATATTTT
-	TRBV29-1	TRBJ2-1	TRBD2	CSVTSGGNEQFF	TGCAGCGTGACTAGCGGGGGCAATGAGCAGTTCTTC
-	TRBV6-6	TRBJ2-2	-	CASSSHRDIAGELFF	TGTGCCAGCAGCTCACACAGGGATATAGCCGGGGAGCTGTTTTTT
-	TRBV30	TRBJ1-3	-	CAWSANPDLSGNTIYF	TGTGCCTGGAGTGCTAACCCGGACCTCTCTGGAAACACCATATATTTT
-	TRBV10-3	TRBJ2-5	TRBD1	CAIKRGPQETQYF	TGTGCCATCAAAAGGGGGCCCCAAGAGACCCAGTACTTC
-	TRBV7-7	TRBJ2-7	-	CASSFLPRAPGGEQYF	TGTGCTAGCAGCTTCCTCCCCCGGGCGCCAGGTGGCGAGCAGTACTTC
-	TRBV30	TRBJ1-4	-	CAWSGGPRGLFF	TGTGCCTGGAGTGGGGGGCCCAGGGGACTGTTTTTT
-	TRBV5-6	TRBJ2-7	-	CASSTYGAPAYEQYF	TGTGCCAGCAGCACCTACGGGGCCCCTGCCTACGAGCAGTACTTC
-	TRBV10-3	TRBJ2-1	TRBD2	CAISESVAGGDNEQFF	TGTGCCATCAGTGAGTCTGTAGCGGGAGGGGACAATGAGCAGTTCTTC
-	TRBV6-1	TRBJ2-3	-	CASSLRLPGDTQYF	TGTGCCAGCAGCCTAAGACTTCCTGGGGATACGCAGTATTTT
-	TRBV7-6	TRBJ2-5	-	CASSPSGETQYF	TGTGCCAGCAGCCCCTCGGGGGAGACCCAGTACTTC
-	TRBV7-2	TRBJ2-7	-	CASSLARVGSGYEQYF	TGTGCCAGCAGCTTAGCGCGTGTGGGGTCAGGATACGAGCAGTACTTC
-	TRBV21-1	TRBJ2-5	-	CASSKATSGGGPYQETQYF	TGTGCCAGCAGCAAAGCGACTAGCGGGGGTGGGCCGTACCAAGAGACCCAGTACTTC
-	TRBV13	TRBJ2-3	-	CASSPLGTDTQYF	TGTGCCAGCAGCCCCCTAGGGACAGATACGCAGTATTTT
-	TRBV6-5	TRBJ1-1	TRBD1	CASRGQGMVTEAFF	TGTGCCAGCAGGGGACAGGGGATGGTCACTGAAGCTTTCTTT
-	TRBV6-1	TRBJ1-5	-	CASSEAWKRLGDQPQHF	TGTGCCAGCAGTGAAGCTTGGAAACGTCTGGGGGATCAGCCCCAGCATTTT
once	TRBV5-5	TRBJ1-5	-	CASSLGNSNQPQHF	TGTGCCAGCAGCTTGGGGAATAGCAATCAGCCCCAGCATTTT
-	TRBV6-4	TRBJ2-1	TRBD2	CASSGGEAGGNEQFF	TGTGCCAGCAGCGGCGGGGAAGCGGGGGGGAATGAGCAGTTCTTC
-	TRBV12-5	TRBJ1-6	-	CASGLVPRGPVHF	TGTGCTAGTGGTTTGGTACCACGGGGCCCGGTCCACTTT
-	TRBV6-4	TRBJ2-2	-	CASSVTGSGELFF	TGTGCCAGCAGTGTCACAGGGTCTGGGGAGCTGTTTTTT